This T cell receptor (beta chain) appears in the sequencing data of a study of response to subunit inactivated influenza vaccine. TCRdb processed the RT-PCR reads anew with MiXCR; each CDR3 protein has one entry. Of 610,000 or so distinct CDR3 sequences listed, around 15% were seen once; the top ten hold 11%. Findings and limits, study-wide: That few new T cells are recruited by each seasonal influenza vaccination was the authors' suggestion.

The CDR3 extends over 15 amino acids. Trimming stripped 6 bases from V and 1 base from J, with 13 bases between. There are a few counts of this clonotype. The antigen is not known. Sequenced here: PBMCs from blood, sampled about 13 days after vaccination. The chain carries TRBV12-3 or TRBV12-4 and TRBJ2-1, with D tentatively TRBD1 (6 bases). The source of this sequence is a man over 45 who received an inactivated influenza vaccine. In nucleotides, the CDR3 is TGTGCCAGCAGATTGACAGGCCCTTCCTACAATGAGCAGTTCTTC. Protein product: CASRLTGPSYNEQFF.